This entry describes one T cell receptor beta chain. This record belongs to a study of blood T cell repertoires in COVID-19. V lost 2 bases to trimming and J lost 0 bases, with 6 bases between them. This CDR3 is built from 14 residues. Per the germline V gene, CDR1 is SGHAT and CDR2 is FQDESV (reference sequence). Authors' data handling: Estimation of nucleated cell counts was performed using reference gene primer amplification. Measured with immunoSEQ multiplex PCR; TCRdb has only the in-frame clones, and not every one. The DNA was the basis for D and trimming; V, J and clone size are from that table. The sample lists some 210,000 clones, 88% occurring once.

The receptor comes from a woman in her thirties or forties who had recovered from COVID-19. The V and J genes are TRBV11-1 and TRBJ2-3; the D gene is possibly TRBD1 (5 bases). What was sequenced was peripheral blood. The CDR3 region is CASSLSGSTDTQYF. CDR3 DNA sequence: TGTGCCAGCAGCTTATCAGGGAGCACAGATACGCAGTATTTT.